The source of this T cell receptor (beta chain) is a study of T cells after yellow fever vaccination. Study-wide points: Post-booster repertoires contained most primary-vaccination clones again (roughly 96% CD4, about 90% CD8).

TCR cDNA was made by 5'RACE template switching, adding a universal primer site and UMIs. Using its own MiXCR run on the 5' RACE reads, TCRdb lists one record per CDR3 protein. Seen here are about 350,000 distinct CDR3 sequences, 11% observed once, and the top ten hold around 20%. CDR1 is SGHTA and CDR2 is FQGNSA in the germline V gene. This CDR3 contains 13 residues. The V end lost 5 bases, the J end lost 4 bases, and 11 bases lay between the germline ends. Turning to this clonotype: The antigen is undetermined.

The chain joins TRBV7-2 to TRBJ1-2; possibly TRBD1 for D (6 bases). The receptor's source is a man aged 18 to 29 who received the YFV17D yellow fever vaccine. The material sequenced was PBMCs, taken on the day of the first yellow fever vaccination. CDR3 protein: CASSPDSFYGYTF. The CDR3 DNA follows: TGTGCCAGCAGCCCGGACAGCTTCTATGGCTACACCTTC.